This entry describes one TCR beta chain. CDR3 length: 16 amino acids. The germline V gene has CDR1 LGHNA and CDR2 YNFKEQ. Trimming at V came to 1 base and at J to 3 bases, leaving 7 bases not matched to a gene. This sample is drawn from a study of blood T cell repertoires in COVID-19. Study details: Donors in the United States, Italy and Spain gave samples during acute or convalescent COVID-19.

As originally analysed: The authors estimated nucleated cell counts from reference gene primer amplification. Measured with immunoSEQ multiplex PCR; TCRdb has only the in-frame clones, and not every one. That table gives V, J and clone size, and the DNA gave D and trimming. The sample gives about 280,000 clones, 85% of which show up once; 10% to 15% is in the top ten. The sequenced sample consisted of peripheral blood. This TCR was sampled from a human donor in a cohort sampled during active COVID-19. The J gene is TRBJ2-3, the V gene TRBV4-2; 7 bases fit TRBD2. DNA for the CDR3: TGTGCCAGCAGCCAAGGGAGGCCTAGCGGAACAGATACGCAGTATTTT. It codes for CASSQGRPSGTDTQYF.